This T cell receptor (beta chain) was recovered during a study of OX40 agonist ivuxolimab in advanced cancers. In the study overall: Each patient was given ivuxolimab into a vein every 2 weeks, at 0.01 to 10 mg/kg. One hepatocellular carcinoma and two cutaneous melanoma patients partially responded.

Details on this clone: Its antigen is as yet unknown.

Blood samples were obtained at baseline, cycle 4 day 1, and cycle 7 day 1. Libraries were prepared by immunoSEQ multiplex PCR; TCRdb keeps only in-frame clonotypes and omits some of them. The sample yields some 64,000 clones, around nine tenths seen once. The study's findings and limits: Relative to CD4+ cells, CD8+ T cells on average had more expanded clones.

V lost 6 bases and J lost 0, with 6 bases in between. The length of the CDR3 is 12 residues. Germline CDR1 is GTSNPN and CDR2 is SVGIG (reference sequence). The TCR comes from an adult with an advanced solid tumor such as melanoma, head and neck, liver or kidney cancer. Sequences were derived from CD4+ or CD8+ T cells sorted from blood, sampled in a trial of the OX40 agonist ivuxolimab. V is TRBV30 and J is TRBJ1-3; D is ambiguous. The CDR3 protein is CACLISGNTIYF. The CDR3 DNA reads TGTGCCTGTTTAATCTCTGGAAACACCATATATTTT.